This record concerns one TCR beta chain sequence. Its antigen target is currently unknown. No much larger clone exists at a distance of one base, and base qualities are not known. TCRbeta CDR3 regions were amplified from genomic DNA by means of the immunoSEQ Assay, a bias-controlled multiplex PCR. Regarding the original processing steps: Nucleated cell counts per sample were estimated from amplification of reference gene primers within the assay. Sequence reads were collapsed and filtered to measure the absolute abundance of every unique TCRbeta CDR3 rearrangement. For each sample, productive Simpson clonality was calculated as the square root of Simpson's diversity index across productive rearrangements. TCRdb took this table from immuneACCESS and kept in-frame rearrangements with V and J called. Such tables lack part of the clones; where checked against another copy, unresolved V genes explain under half of the gap, and the rest is unexplained. V, J and clone size are those of that table, while D and trimming were read from the DNA. This sample gives 55,000 or so clones in total; 65% to 85% of them show up just once. Approximately 3% of the sample is held by the ten biggest clonotypes.

This sample is drawn from a study of blood T cell repertoires in COVID-19 (dated by TCRdb to about 2020). Background on the whole study: Samples covering the acute and convalescent phases of COVID-19 were provided by collaborators in the United States, Italy and Spain. Where available, HLA class I and class II types were obtained from metadata supplied by the sample provider rather than from assay-based typing. Deeply sampled blood TCRbeta repertoires from subjects exposed to, actively infected with, or recovered from COVID-19 were included in the dataset. The samples were drawn from two sources: the first 160 participants of the ongoing ImmuneRACE study, and 1,000 to 1,500 subjects contributed by 6 global collaborators. The repertoires were released in a freely available public database intended as a resource for research on the immune response to SARS-CoV-2. Sample metadata almost always included a de-identified subject ID, COVID-19 status, age in years and sex. The prospective study material was composed of cDNA or gDNA derived from T cells, B-cell-depleted T cells, or PBMCs. The study at large found these results: How much clinical and demographic metadata was included differed by source and by participant, and the metadata was provided uncurated.

Whole blood was collected in K2EDTA tubes by collaborating institutions according to the institutions' own protocols. For TCRbeta analysis, collaborator samples were shipped as frozen whole blood, as isolated PBMCs, or as DNA extracted from either sample type. Ends trimmed: V by 4 bases, J by 3 bases; bases unmatched to a gene: 9. From cysteine to phenylalanine, the CDR3 is 15 amino acids long. The CDR3 DNA has 45 bases and is translated from base 1. The germline V gene (reference sequence) yields SGHNT for CDR1 and YYREEE for CDR2. The sequencing sample was made of peripheral blood. The source of this sequence is a man aged 55-75 years with acute or convalescent COVID-19. The rearrangement combines TRBV5-4 with TRBJ2-5, with 7 bases aligning to TRBD1. This receptor has the CDR3 CASSGAGGPKETQYF. DNA sequence: TGTGCCAGCAGCGGGGCAGGGGGTCCCAAAGAGACCCAGTACTTC.